This T cell receptor (beta chain) is from a study of long-term antiretroviral therapy in people with HIV. The length of the CDR3 is 15 residues. From germline, CDR1 is GTSNPN and CDR2 SVGIG (reference sequence). Trimming took off 5 bases at V and 1 base at J, with 14 bases between the two ends. At survey level, the immunoSEQ assay was run in its v3.0 version. Clones were read by immunoSEQ multiplex PCR, and TCRdb kept only the in-frame ones, dropping some. Of around 24,000 clones in the sample, 65% to 80% are singletons; the top ten hold around 5%. In regard to this clone: No antigen is known for it.

Each donor provided at least one pre-ART PBMC sample and at least two post-ART PBMC samples. General study findings and limits: The study lacked data on ART adherence, viral resistance or therapy changes. Controls showed broader CDR3 length ranges than did the HIV repertoires.

Sequenced here: unsorted PBMCs, sampled 0.5 years after starting antiretroviral therapy. The source of this sequence is a woman aged 40 to 55 with HIV. The chain links TRBV30 to TRBJ2-2, with D perhaps TRBD1 (5 bases). CDR3 region: CAWSALGLNTGELFF. CDR3 DNA sequence: TGTGCCTGGTCCGCTTTGGGGCTGAACACCGGGGAGCTGTTTTTT.